The 20 T cell receptor beta chains presented below share a single source sample, sequenced in a study of tissue T cells after allogeneic stem cell transplantation. TCRdb's table, derived via immunoSEQ multiplex PCR, lists solely in-frame clones and lacks some. The sample consists of around 2,000 clones, around three fifths of them appearing once. Sample time point: mouse harvest day 7 after allogeneic transplant. Mouse grafts combined 10^7 T-cell-depleted bone marrow cells with 10^6 splenic CD5+ T cells. The sequenced sample was liver tissue. The origin of the receptors is a female BALB/c mouse given C57BL/6 T cells with graft-versus-host disease after an allogeneic hematopoietic cell transplant.

This clone was observed a few times. Any gene name here is a mouse gene name. Read data end 1 residue before the CDR3 end; the end is taken from the germline J gene. This rearrangement joins TRBV4 to TRBJ2-7; 9 positions agree with TRBD2. There are 12 residues in the CDR3. The junction had 2 bases not matched to a gene; V was cut back by 4 bases and J by 7 bases. Germline V gene data show CDR1 as LGHDT and CDR2 as YNNKQL (reference sequence). CDR3 protein: CASSFDWGEQYF. The DNA read from the CDR3 is TGTGCCAGCAGCTTCGACTGGGGGGAACAGTAC.

Regarding this clone: Any gene name here is a mouse gene name. Read data end 1 residue before the CDR3 end; the end is taken from the germline J gene. The chain uses TRBV3 and TRBJ2-7; the D gene is possibly TRBD1 (6 bases). The CDR3 length is 12 residues. Germline V lookup: CDR1 SNHLY, CDR2 FYNGKV (reference sequence). V dropped 0 bases and J dropped 6 bases, with 6 bases sitting between them. The sequenced CDR3 bases are TGTGCCAGCAGCTTAGCCAGGGGTGAACAGTAC. Translation: CASSLARGEQY. From start to end, the CDR3 is CASSLARGEQYF.

This clone appeared a few times. Gene names are the mouse ones. Read sequence stops 1 residue before the CDR3 end, and the germline J gene provides the missing end. This chain joins TRBV26 and TRBJ1-3, with D unclear. The CDR3 consists of 13 residues. The germline gives CDR1 KGHPV, CDR2 FQNQEV (reference sequence). The germline V and J ends were trimmed by 7 bases and 0 bases, with 7 bases remaining between them. CDR3 DNA (partial): TGTGCCAGCATAGGGAATTCTGGAAATACGCTCTAT. Translating it yields CASIGNSGNTLY. The entire CDR3 sequence reads CASIGNSGNTLYF.

As concerns this clone: The genes are named according to mouse. The read terminates 1 residue ahead of where the CDR3 ends, so the germline J gene completes it. The chain combines TRBV3 with TRBJ2-7; 7 bases agree with TRBD1. Germline trimming cut 5 bases from V and 3 bases from J; bases unmatched to any gene: 4. In germline, CDR1 is SNHLY, CDR2 FYNGKV (reference sequence). This CDR3 is 13 amino acids long. Here the CDR3 reads CASSRTGGYEQYF. The DNA read from the CDR3 is TGTGCCAGCAGCCGGACAGGAGGCTATGAACAGTAC.

Worth noting for this clone: Gene and germline names: mouse. From the germline J gene comes the end of the CDR3, since the read stops 1 residue before it. This chain connects TRBV26 to TRBJ2-2; D is unresolved. Between the trimmed V and J ends, which lost 0 bases and 3 bases, there was a span of 2 bases. The CDR3 totals 13 residues. Per germline, CDR1 KGHPV and CDR2 FQNQEV (reference sequence). The CDR3 loop reads CASSLSDTGQLYF. Partial CDR3 DNA: TGTGCCAGCAGTCTGTCGGACACCGGGCAGCTCTAC.

A note on this clone: Gene names are the mouse ones. The read terminates 1 residue ahead of where the CDR3 ends, so the germline J gene completes it. The rearrangement uses TRBV16 and TRBJ2-7; no reliable D call. Germline values: CDR1 SGHSA, CDR2 FRNQAP. V was trimmed by 5 bases and J by 3 bases, leaving 11 bases between them. This CDR3 spans 13 amino acids. The sequenced part of the CDR3 DNA is TGTGCAAGCAGCCCCACACGCCTCTATGAACAGTAC. Residues: CASSPTRLYEQY. The whole CDR3 sequence reads CASSPTRLYEQYF.

For this clone: Mouse names are used for the genes. The read stops 1 residue short of the end of the CDR3; the missing end is completed from the germline J gene. This chain joins TRBV2 and TRBJ2-4, with 11 bases identical to TRBD2. With V trimmed by 3 bases and J by 0 bases, 5 bases remained unmatched. Germline V gene data show CDR1 as LGHNA and CDR2 as YSYQKL. This CDR3 region has 17 residues. The CDR3 bases that were read are TGTGCCAGCAGCCATCACTGGGGGGGCGCCAGTCAAAACACCTTGTAC. The encoded protein is CASSHHWGGASQNTLY. In full, the CDR3 reads CASSHHWGGASQNTLYF.

A note on this clone: Gene names refer to mouse genes. Incomplete CDR3 DNA: TGTGCCAGCTCTCGGGGACTGACTAGTGCAGAAACGCTGTAT. This sequence encodes CASSRGLTSAETLY. In full, the CDR3 reads CASSRGLTSAETLYF. The genes are TRBV12-1 and TRBJ2-3, with TRBD2 matching 7 bases. Read data end 1 residue before the CDR3 end; the end is taken from the germline J gene. The germline V gene encodes CDR1 SGHSN and CDR2 HYEKVE. The CDR3 covers 15 residues. The V segment lost 2 bases and the J segment 0 bases; nucleotides outside the gene matches: 4.

Of note for this clone: Genes and germline come from the mouse. Here the CDR3 reads CASSQVGGSYAEQFF. The part of the CDR3 DNA that was read is TGTGCCAGCAGCCAAGTGGGTGGGTCCTATGCTGAGCAGTTC. V and J are TRBV5 and TRBJ2-1; D uncertain. The read ends 1 residue early relative to the CDR3; the germline J gene fills the gap. Trimming pared 1 base from V and 3 bases from J, leaving 10 bases between. CDR1 is LGHNA and CDR2 is YNLKQL in the germline V gene (reference sequence). CDR3 length: 15 residues.

Comments on this clone: Here the gene names and germline are mouse. The read halts 1 residue ahead of the CDR3 end, with the missing end drawn from the germline J gene. The chain is built from TRBV26 and TRBJ2-2, with 10 bases matching TRBD1. V lost 6 bases and J lost 3; bases outside the gene matches: 4. This CDR3 has 15 amino acids. Germline assignment: CDR1 KGHPV and CDR2 FQNQEV (reference sequence). CDR3 protein: CASSRQGADTGQLYF. CDR3 DNA (partial): TGTGCCAGCAGCCGACAGGGGGCGGACACCGGGCAGCTCTAC.

Notes on this clone: Gene and germline names: mouse. The CDR3 end is not reached by the read, which stops 1 residue before it; the germline J gene fills it in. V and J are TRBV1 and TRBJ2-5, with D uncertain. V was trimmed by 4 bases and J by 5 bases, leaving 4 bases between them. The germline V gene encodes CDR1 NSQYPW and CDR2 LRSPGD (reference sequence). CDR3 length: 11 amino acids. The DNA read from the CDR3 is TGCACCTGCAGTGACGGAGACACCCAGTAC. It yields the protein CTCSDGDTQY. The whole CDR3 protein reads CTCSDGDTQYF.

Details on this clone: Mouse names are used for the genes. Read data end 1 residue before the CDR3 end; the end is taken from the germline J gene. The gene calls are TRBV12-1 and TRBJ1-1, with D unresolved. Germline CDR1 and CDR2: SGHSN and HYEKVE. The V end was cut by 2 bases, the J end by 0 bases, with 9 bases between. CDR3 length: 14 amino acids. The CDR3 here is CASSPWEANTEVFF. The sequenced part of the CDR3 DNA is TGTGCCAGCTCTCCTTGGGAAGCAAACACAGAAGTCTTC. The entire variable domain, with the rest obtained from reference TRBV12-1 and TRBJ1-1, is as follows: DSGVVQSPRHIIKEKGGRSVLTCIPISGHSNVVWYQQTLGKELKFLIQHYEKVERDKGFLPSRFSVQQFDDYHSEMNMSALELEDSAMYFCASSPWEANTEVFFGKGTRLTVV.

For this clone: Germline and genes: mouse. The DNA ends 1 residue before the CDR3 does, and the rest of the CDR3 is filled in from the germline J gene. V is TRBV17 and J is TRBJ1-5, with D maybe TRBD1 (5 bases). The CDR3 length is 14 residues. CDR1 and CDR2 (germline): MNHDT, YYDKIL. V lost 3 bases, J lost 5 bases, and 11 bases lay in between. The CDR3 DNA, read in part, is TGTGCTAGCAGTAGGAGGGGCGCGGACCAGGCTCCGCTT. It specifies CASSRRGADQAPL. The CDR3 in its entirety is CASSRRGADQAPLF.

A few counts support this clone. The gene names given are mouse names. The read ends 1 residue shy of where the CDR3 ends; the end is completed using the germline J gene. The chain carries TRBV3 and TRBJ2-7, with 8 bases that match TRBD1. The CDR3 is made up of 14 amino acids. Germline values: CDR1 SNHLY, CDR2 FYNGKV (reference sequence). V lost 5 bases to trimming and J lost 0 bases; unmatched junction nucleotides: 3. CDR3 bases read: TGTGCCAGCAGCAGGGACAGGAGCTCCTATGAACAGTAC. Residues: CASSRDRSSYEQY. In full, the CDR3 reads CASSRDRSSYEQYF.

As concerns this clone: Germline and genes: mouse. Read sequence stops 1 residue before the CDR3 end, and the germline J gene provides the missing end. This chain joins TRBV26 and TRBJ1-1; 10 bases fit TRBD1. Germline V gives CDR1 KGHPV, CDR2 FQNQEV (reference sequence). V dropped 6 bases and J dropped 3; count of bases not matched to a gene: 4. This CDR3 region has 14 residues. The CDR3 region is CASSAGTGDTEVFF. Incomplete CDR3 DNA: TGTGCCAGCAGCGCCGGGACAGGGGACACAGAAGTCTTC.

This clone appeared a few times. Mouse germline and gene names are used. The read ends 1 residue shy of where the CDR3 ends; the end is completed using the germline J gene. The V call is TRBV26, the J call TRBJ2-1, with D possibly being TRBD1 (7 bases). CDR1 and CDR2 from the germline V gene are KGHPV and FQNQEV (reference sequence). CDR3 length equals 14 residues. Trimming left V 2 bases short and J 7 bases short, with 12 bases between. The covered CDR3 bases are TGTGCCAGCAGTCTGGAGGGGGCGGGAGCTGAGCAGTTC. This encodes CASSLEGAGAEQF. The entire CDR3 protein reads CASSLEGAGAEQFF.

A note on this clone: Gene labels here are mouse ones. Read sequence stops 1 residue before the CDR3 end, and the germline J gene provides the missing end. The chain combines TRBV3 with TRBJ1-1; D perhaps matches TRBD1 (5 bases). This CDR3 spans 14 amino acids. In germline, CDR1 is SNHLY, CDR2 FYNGKV (reference sequence). Deletions cut 6 bases from V and 0 bases from J, with 11 bases between. The CDR3 DNA, read in part, is TGTGCCAGCAGTCGGGACGATGCAAACACAGAAGTCTTC. Translated: CASSRDDANTEVF. The full CDR3 is CASSRDDANTEVFF.

A few counts support this clone. Mouse gene names apply. The CDR3 extends 1 residue past the end of the read, so its final part is completed from the germline J gene. The chain employs TRBV20 and TRBJ2-1; 8 bases line up with TRBD2. There are 12 residues in the CDR3. J gave up 7 bases and V 5 bases, and 4 bases lay outside the gene matches. Germline V lookup: CDR1 GFQATS, CDR2 STVNSAI. The covered CDR3 bases are TGTGGTGCTTCCTGGGGGGCGGCTGAGCAGTTC. Protein sequence: CGASWGAAEQF. The whole CDR3 protein is CGASWGAAEQFF. Based on the CDR3 plus reference TRBV20 and TRBJ2-1, the full variable domain is GALVYQYPRRTICKSGTSMRMECQAVGFQATSVAWYRQSPQKTFELIALSTVNSAIKYEQNFTQEKFPISHPNLSFSSMTVLNAYLEDRGLYLCGASWGAAEQFFGPGTRLTVL.

As regards this clone: Genes and germline come from the mouse. Read data end 1 residue before the CDR3 end; the end is taken from the germline J gene. The J gene is TRBJ1-1, the V gene TRBV26; D uncertain. The CDR3 loop spans 13 amino acids. V was cut by 4 bases and J by 3 bases, with 9 bases left in between. The germline CDR1 and CDR2 sequences are KGHPV and FQNQEV (reference sequence). The CDR3 loop is CASSPGRDTEVFF. The sequenced part of the CDR3 DNA is TGTGCCAGCAGTCCCGGGAGGGACACAGAAGTCTTC. Variable domain in full (rest from reference TRBV26 and TRBJ1-1): NSKVIQTPRYLVKGQGQKAKMRCIPEKGHPVVFWYQQNKNNEFKFLINFQNQEVLQQIDMTEKRFSAECPSNSPCSLEIQSSEAGDSALYLCASSPGRDTEVFFGKGTRLTVV.

Notes on this clone: Mouse germline and gene names are used. The CDR3 end falls 1 residue outside the read, so it is completed with the germline J gene. The rearrangement joins TRBV14 to TRBJ2-7; 8 bases line up with TRBD1. Trimming at V came to 2 bases and at J to 7 bases, leaving 5 bases not matched to a gene. CDR1 is SGHDT and CDR2 is FRDEAV in the germline V gene. This CDR3 comprises 13 residues. CDR3 DNA, as far as it was read: TGTGCCAGCAGTTTTGACAGGGGCCGGGAACAGTAC. Residues: CASSFDRGREQY. The CDR3 in full is CASSFDRGREQYF.